This TCR beta chain originates from a study of T cell changes during pregnancy in multiple sclerosis. The table came from immunoSEQ multiplex PCR; TCRdb's copy has only in-frame clones and leaves some out. The repertoire holds under 40,000 clones, with about nine tenths as singletons. V gave up 1 base and J gave up 1 base, with 13 bases separating them. The CDR3 is 16 residues long. Germline V gene lookup returns CDR1 MGHRA and CDR2 YSYEKL. The sequencing here drew on CD8+ T cells from peripheral blood mononuclear cells, taken in the first trimester of pregnancy. The J gene is TRBJ1-1, the V gene TRBV4-1, with D tentatively TRBD1 (5 bases). The TCR originated in a female donor with multiple sclerosis, enrolled in a pregnancy study. CDR3 bases: TGCGCCAGCAGCCAAGTGTGGGGGGAAGGGAACACTGAAGCTTTCTTT. Translated: CASSQVWGEGNTEAFF.